This entry lists 4 T cell receptor beta chains sequenced from one sample in a study of CD8 T cells in ankylosing spondylitis (dated 2017 in TCRdb). Study-wide conclusions, independent of this receptor: Blood from ankylosing spondylitis patients appeared to be characterized by a TCR beta motif made up of several highly homologous amino acid variants.

The method behind the library was 5' RACE. TCRdb lists the instrument as Illumina HiSeq 2500. The public reads were reanalyzed by TCRdb: fastp trimming at Q25, MiXCR alignment, in-frame beta chains only. When rows share a CDR3 protein, they turn into one entry using the most common DNA and genes. The sample table shows 330,000 or so distinct CDR3 sequences, and roughly 8% are seen once. The top ten hold less than 15% of the sample. Their recognized antigens are unknown. Sequencing input: blood, either unsorted or a sorted T cell fraction (not recorded which). Receptor source: a male donor with ankylosing spondylitis.

This clonotype occurred a few times. V usage is TRBV28 and J usage is TRBJ1-1; D unclear. CDR3 length equals 17 residues. V gave up 6 bases and J gave up 2 bases, with 22 bases separating them. The germline gives CDR1 MDHEN, CDR2 SYDVKM. CDR3 sequence reads: CASSYWAVPGLNTEAFF. The CDR3 DNA reads TGTGCCAGCAGCTATTGGGCCGTGCCAGGCCTAAACACTGAAGCTTTCTTT.

V usage is TRBV12-3 or TRBV12-4 and J usage is TRBJ2-2; possible D gene TRBD1, 6 bases. Trimming cost V 6 bases and J 6 bases, with 11 bases left between them. This CDR3 is built from 13 residues. CDR3 bases: TGTGCCAGCAGGACACAGGGTTCCGGGGAGCTGTTTTTT. Protein: CASRTQGSGELFF.

The genes are TRBV25-1 and TRBJ2-7, with D perhaps TRBD1 (6 bases). V was cut by 6 bases and J by 1 base, with 19 bases left in between. The CDR3 spans 16 residues. CDR1 is MGHDK and CDR2 is SYGVNS in the germline V gene. CDR3 sequence (DNA): TGTGCCAGCAGGGGCCGGGCAGGGGTTAGGTCCTACGAGCAGTACTTC. Amino acid sequence: CASRGRAGVRSYEQYF.

This chain connects TRBV29-1 to TRBJ1-2; 8 bases agree with TRBD1. Germline CDR1 SQVTM, CDR2 ANQGSEA. CDR3 size: 12 residues. J lost 4 bases, V lost 4 bases, and 2 bases had no gene match. CDR3 region: CSVGDRTYGYTF. In DNA form, the CDR3 reads TGCAGCGTTGGGGACAGGACCTATGGCTACACCTTC.